The next 4 T cell receptor beta chains were all read from a single sample in a study of human T cells and chemical hapten exposure. TCRdb reanalysed the RACE reads using MiXCR and keeps one entry per CDR3 protein. Here the sample spans 150,000 or so distinct CDR3 sequences, 14% being singletons. Time point described: patch test 1, 2 weeks after DPC sensitization. Documented treatment: therapeutic diphenylcyclopropenone sensitization with weekly scalp DPC. This material consisted of whole blood, taken in connection with sensitization to the hapten diphenylcyclopropenone (DPC). The receptors here all came from a woman under 40 with alopecia areata. Some clones in this sample may be carry-over from other donors' samples.

This clonotype was detected a few times. The genes are TRBV9 and TRBJ2-1; D might be TRBD1 or TRBD2, each matching 7 bases. CDR1 and CDR2 from the germline V gene are SGDLS and YYNGEE. V dropped 0 bases and J dropped 8 bases, with 15 bases sitting between them. The CDR3 runs to 15 residues. The CDR3 DNA sequence: TGTGCCAGCAGCGTAGCTGTCCAGGGGGGGCATGAGCAGTTCTTC. It translates to CASSVAVQGGHEQFF.

The chain links TRBV20-1 to TRBJ2-1, with TRBD2 identical over 8 bases. The CDR3 spans 14 residues. With V trimmed by 4 bases and J by 3 bases, 5 bases remained unmatched. Germline assignment: CDR1 DFQATT and CDR2 SNEGSKA (reference sequence). CDR3 residues: CSAIPRGGYNEQFF. CDR3 in DNA: TGCAGTGCTATACCCCGGGGGGGCTACAATGAGCAGTTCTTC.

The chain links TRBV18 to TRBJ2-2; no firm D call. The germline V gene encodes CDR1 KGHSH and CDR2 LQKENI. This CDR3 has 16 residues. V was clipped by 3 bases and J by 0 bases, with 11 bases between them. The CDR3: CASSPVDTANTGELFF. CDR3 DNA sequence: TGTGCCAGCTCACCTGTAGACACCGCGAACACCGGGGAGCTGTTTTTT.

The rearrangement uses TRBV27 and TRBJ1-6; unclear D gene. This CDR3 has 12 residues. Germline CDR1 and CDR2: MNHEY and SMNVEV (reference sequence). Deletions cut 6 bases from V and 8 bases from J, with 8 bases between. The CDR3, as DNA: TGTGCCAGCAGAACTGGGGATTCACCCCTCCACTTT. Its translation: CASRTGDSPLHF.